Each of the 10 T cell receptor beta chains below was sequenced from the same sample in a study of T cell clusters in autoimmune cytopenias. One tube held mixed TRB-A and TRB-B primer pools for touch-down PCR. For each CDR3 protein, TCRdb gives one entry from its re-call of the multiplex PCR reads, without DNA. This sample's table has under 4,000 distinct CDR3 sequences. TRB amplification used approximately 250 ng of peripheral blood genomic DNA. Sequencing input: peripheral blood. The receptors stem from a human donor with an autoimmune cytopenia or autoimmune hepatitis (not recorded which).

By frequency, this clonotype is medium-sized (0.01 to 0.1%). The rearrangement joins TRBV19 to TRBJ1-5. Germline CDR1 LNHDA, CDR2 SQIVND (reference sequence). The CDR3 is made up of 12 amino acids. The CDR3 is CASSILYQPQHF.

This clonotype ranks as medium-sized in terms of frequency. The rearrangement uses TRBV30 and TRBJ1-2. The germline gives CDR1 GTSNPN, CDR2 SVGIG (reference sequence). There are 13 residues in the CDR3. CDR3 sequence: CAWSPGPEVGYTF.

This clonotype is labeled medium-sized based on frequency. The rearrangement links TRBV5-4 to TRBJ2-5; TCRdb indicates TRBD2, and absent DNA this call remains unverified. Per germline, CDR1 SGHNT and CDR2 YYREEE (reference sequence). The CDR3 loop spans 15 amino acids. CDR3 loop: CASSLTSGGEETQYF.

This chain links TRBV7-2 with TRBJ2-3; TCRdb's assignment of TRBD1 cannot be checked, as there is no DNA. The length of the CDR3 is 14 residues. CDR1 is SGHTA and CDR2 is FQGNSA in the germline V gene. Here the CDR3 reads CASSLVGRGDTQYF.

This chain joins TRBV30 and TRBJ2-4; as DNA is missing, the TRBD1 call by TCRdb cannot be tested. Germline V gene sequence: CDR1 GTSNPN, CDR2 SVGIG (reference sequence). The CDR3 extends over 14 amino acids. Here the CDR3 reads CAWSKRGPKNIQYF.

Measured by frequency, this clonotype is medium-sized (0.01 to 0.1%). V usage is TRBV5-1 and J usage is TRBJ1-1; lacking DNA, the TRBD1 call made by TCRdb goes unchecked. Germline assignment: CDR1 SGHRS and CDR2 YFSETQ. The CDR3 consists of 14 residues. The CDR3 spells CASSSRQGVRVAFF.

Considering frequency, this clonotype is medium-sized. V usage is TRBV19 and J usage is TRBJ2-5; TCRdb reports TRBD1, a call that lacks DNA to check it against. Germline values: CDR1 LNHDA, CDR2 SQIVND (reference sequence). The CDR3 sequence is 15 residues long. CDR3 sequence: CACSPGAPRWGTQYF.

By frequency, this clonotype registers medium-sized. The chain employs TRBV6-5 and TRBJ2-7. The germline CDR1 and CDR2 sequences are MNHEY and SVGAGI. This CDR3 has 15 residues. Here the CDR3 reads CASSGLAYRPNEQYF.

This clonotype is called medium-sized based on its frequency. The chain has TRBV30 and TRBJ1-2; there is no DNA to check the TCRdb D call of TRBD1. CDR3 length: 13 residues. The germline V gene encodes CDR1 GTSNPN and CDR2 SVGIG (reference sequence). The chain's CDR3 is CAWSVTPQGGYTF.

This clonotype is classed as medium-sized by frequency. The chain carries TRBV27 and TRBJ1-5. This CDR3 spans 18 amino acids. Per germline, CDR1 MNHEY and CDR2 SMNVEV (reference sequence). The CDR3 loop reads CASHAGGARGLGNQPQHF.